A selection of T cell receptor beta chains follows, all from one sample in a study of chemoradiotherapy in HPV16-positive cancers. Method: immunoSEQ multiplex PCR; TCRdb's copy keeps in-frame clones and lacks some. The table shows a few thousand clones, with around 87% occurring only once. Sample: tumor tissue, taken from a patient who underwent chemoradiotherapy. Receptor source: a human donor with HPV-associated anogenital cancer. Each CDR3 is given with its conserved first and last residue. D genes are given only for firm matches. Size is stated for part of the rows, as once, few or many counts, or as a class when the clone is expanded.

11,TRBJ1-1,large,TRBV20-1,-,TGCAGTGCAGAACAAGGGGATAGTGCTTTCTTT,CSAEQGDSAFF
14,TRBJ2-7,-,TRBV7-2,-,TGTGCCAGCAGCTTAGGGCAGGGTTTCGGCGAGCAGTACTTC,CASSLGQGFGEQYF
15,TRBJ2-2,-,TRBV15,-,TGTGCCACCAGCAGGGATTACTCCCCGACCGGGGAGCTGTTTTTT,CATSRDYSPTGELFF
14,TRBJ1-5,once,TRBV28,TRBD1,TGTGCCAGCAGTTTAGACAGGGTCGATCAGCCCCAGCATTTT,CASSLDRVDQPQHF
14,TRBJ2-7,once,TRBV27,-,TGTGCCAGCAGCCCCGGGACTCGTTCCTACGAGCAGTACTTC,CASSPGTRSYEQYF
17,TRBJ2-2,-,TRBV5-6,-,TGTGCCAGCAGCTTGAACCCAGGGGCGACAACACGCAGGGAGCTGTTTTTT,CASSLNPGATTRRELFF
14,TRBJ2-3,-,TRBV7-9,-,TGTGCCAGCAGCTTCTGGGGGTGGACAGATACGCAGTATTTT,CASSFWGWTDTQYF
14,TRBJ2-7,-,TRBV30,-,TGTGCCGCCCAGGAAGGGGGAGAGTCCTACGAGCAGTACTTC,CAAQEGGESYEQYF
15,TRBJ2-7,once,TRBV28,-,TGTGCCAGCAGTTCCAAGGCAGGGAATCCGTACGAGCAGTACTTC,CASSSKAGNPYEQYF
13,TRBJ1-1,-,TRBV18,-,TGTGCCAGCTCCCCTAGCCAGAACACTGAAGCTTTCTTT,CASSPSQNTEAFF
11,TRBJ1-2,-,TRBV20-1,-,TGCAGTGCCCCGGGCCTGGGCGGCTACACCTTC,CSAPGLGGYTF
15,TRBJ2-1,-,TRBV7-2,-,TGTGCCAGCAGCCTTACAGGGAGCACCTACAATGAGCAGTTCTTC,CASSLTGSTYNEQFF
15,TRBJ2-7,-,TRBV19,-,TGTGCCAGTAGTATAGGTAGAGGGGGAAACTACGAGCAGTACTTC,CASSIGRGGNYEQYF
17,TRBJ2-4,-,TRBV10-3,TRBD1,TGTGCCATCAGTGAGGGAAAAAACGGACAGGGCAAAAACATTCAGTACTTC,CAISEGKNGQGKNIQYF
14,TRBJ2-7,-,TRBV9,-,TGTGCCAGCAGCGCTGGCGGAGAAAGGGACGAGCAGTACTTC,CASSAGGERDEQYF
13,TRBJ2-3,once,TRBV12-5,-,TGTGCTAGTGGTTTGGTTTCGGCAGATACGCAGTATTTT,CASGLVSADTQYF
15,TRBJ2-3,-,TRBV10-3,-,TGTGCCATCAGTGATTTATCTGGTGGCACAGATACGCAGTATTTT,CAISDLSGGTDTQYF
13,TRBJ2-7,-,TRBV7-9,-,TGTGCCAGCAGCCTCCCTCTGGCCTACGAGCAGTACTTC,CASSLPLAYEQYF
14,TRBJ2-7,once,TRBV6-1,TRBD2,TGTGCCAGCAGTGGTAGCGGCGGGAGAAACGAGCAGTACTTC,CASSGSGGRNEQYF
13,TRBJ1-4,-,TRBV2,-,TGTGCCAGCAGTGTTCCGCCTAATGAAAAACTGTTTTTT,CASSVPPNEKLFF
13,TRBJ2-6,-,TRBV6-5,-,TGTGCCAGCAGTTTAACTGGGGCCAACGTCCTGACTTTC,CASSLTGANVLTF
15,TRBJ1-3,-,TRBV11-2,-,TGTGCCAGCAGCTTAGGGGCTACAGCTGGAAACACCATATATTTT,CASSLGATAGNTIYF
17,TRBJ1-3,few,TRBV27,TRBD1,TGTGCCAGCAGTCGTTGGACAGGGGGAATTTCTGGAAACACCATATATTTT,CASSRWTGGISGNTIYF
14,TRBJ1-5,-,TRBV19,TRBD1,TGTGCCAGTAATTGGACAGGGGGTCTTAGGCCCCAGCATTTT,CASNWTGGLRPQHF
17,TRBJ2-7,-,TRBV27,TRBD1,TGTGCCAGCAGTTTTCTCCCGACAGGGGGCGTGAACAGGGAGCAGTACTTC,CASSFLPTGGVNREQYF
13,TRBJ2-7,-,TRBV9,-,TGTGCCAGCAGCGCTGGGTCCTCCTACGAGCAGTACTTC,CASSAGSSYEQYF